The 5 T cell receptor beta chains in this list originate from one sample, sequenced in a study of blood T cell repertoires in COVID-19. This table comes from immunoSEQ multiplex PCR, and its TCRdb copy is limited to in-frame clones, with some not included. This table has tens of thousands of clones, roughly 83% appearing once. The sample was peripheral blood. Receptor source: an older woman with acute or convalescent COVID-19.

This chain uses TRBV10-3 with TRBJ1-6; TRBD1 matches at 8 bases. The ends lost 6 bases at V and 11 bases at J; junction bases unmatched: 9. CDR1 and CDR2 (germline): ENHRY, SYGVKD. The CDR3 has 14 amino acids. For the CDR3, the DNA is TGTGCCATCAGGGGACAGGCCGTTGGGACACCCCTCCACTTT. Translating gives CAIRGQAVGTPLHF.

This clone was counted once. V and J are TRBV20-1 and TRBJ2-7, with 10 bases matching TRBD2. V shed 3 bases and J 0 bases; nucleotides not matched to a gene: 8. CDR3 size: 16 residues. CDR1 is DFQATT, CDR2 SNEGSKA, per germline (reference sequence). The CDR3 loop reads CSASSSSGGFSYEQYF. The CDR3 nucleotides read TGCAGTGCTAGTTCGTCTAGCGGGGGCTTCTCCTACGAGCAGTACTTC.

As DNA, the CDR3 is TGTGCCAGCAGATTGGACATGGGGGGGTACGAGCAGTACTTC. It encodes CASRLDMGGYEQYF. The rearrangement uses TRBV6-5 and TRBJ2-7, with 7 bases identical to TRBD2. The CDR3 runs to 14 residues. Germline CDR1 and CDR2: MNHEY and SVGAGI. Unmatched junction bases numbered 9, after V lost 6 bases and J lost 4 bases.

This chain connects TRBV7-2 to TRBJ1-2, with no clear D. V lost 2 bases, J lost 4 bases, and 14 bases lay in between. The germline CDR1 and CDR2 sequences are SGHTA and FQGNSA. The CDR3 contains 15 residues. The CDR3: CASSLKFRDSYGYTF. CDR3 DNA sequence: TGTGCCAGCAGCTTAAAATTCCGCGACTCCTATGGCTACACCTTC.

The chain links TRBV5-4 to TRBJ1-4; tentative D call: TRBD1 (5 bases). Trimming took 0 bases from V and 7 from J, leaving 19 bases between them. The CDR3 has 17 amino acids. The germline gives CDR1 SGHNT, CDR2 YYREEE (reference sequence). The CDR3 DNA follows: TGTGCCAGCAGCTTGGCCGGGCGGGGCGCGAGGGGTGAAAAACTGTTTTTT. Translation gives CASSLAGRGARGEKLFF.